The rows below give T cell receptor beta chains drawn from one sample of a study of OX40 agonist ivuxolimab in advanced cancers. The method was immunoSEQ multiplex PCR; TCRdb's version includes in-frame clones alone and lacks a portion of them. The data hold about 75,000 clones, with about 88% observed a single time. The sequencing here drew on CD4+ or CD8+ T cells sorted from blood, taken in a trial of the OX40 agonist ivuxolimab. These receptors all come from an adult with an advanced solid tumor such as melanoma, head and neck, liver or kidney cancer. Each CDR3 is given with its conserved first and last residue. D genes are given only for firm matches. Size values are once, few and many counts, or a class for expanded clones, and some rows have none.

.	TRBV2	TRBJ2-1	TRBD1	TGTGCCAGCAGTGGACAGGGGGGGAATGAGCAGTTCTTC	CASSGQGGNEQFF
.	TRBV28	TRBJ1-3	.	TGTGCCAGCAGTTTAGGAGGGGGTGGTACTGGAAACACCATATATTTT	CASSLGGGGTGNTIYF
.	TRBV7-9	TRBJ1-2	.	TGTGCCAGCAGCTTAGCCGGACACGACTCTGGGCTCTATGGCTACACCTTC	CASSLAGHDSGLYGYTF
.	TRBV7-2	TRBJ2-7	.	TGTGCCAGCAGCGGAGGGACATGGCCAGGGGATCCCTACGAGCAGTACTTC	CASSGGTWPGDPYEQYF
.	TRBV19	TRBJ2-5	.	TGTGCCAGTAGTATTCAGGGCGGGACCCAGTACTTC	CASSIQGGTQYF
.	TRBV18	TRBJ1-4	.	TGTGCCAGCTCACGTGACATTAATGAAAAACTGTTTTTT	CASSRDINEKLFF
.	TRBV9	TRBJ2-6	.	TGTGCCAGCAGCTACCCGTCTATGAAGGGGGCCAACGTCCTGACTTTC	CASSYPSMKGANVLTF
once	TRBV29-1	TRBJ1-6	.	TGCAGCGTTACTGGGCCCTCTGGGATTAATTCACCCCTCCACTTT	CSVTGPSGINSPLHF
.	TRBV7-3	TRBJ2-5	.	TGTGCCAGCAGCGACTTGATCAGGACCCAGTACTTC	CASSDLIRTQYF
.	TRBV11-2	TRBJ1-3	.	TGTGCCAGCAGCTTAAATTCCGGGGGCTCTGGAAACACCATATATTTT	CASSLNSGGSGNTIYF
.	TRBV18	TRBJ1-5	TRBD1	TGTGCCAGCTCACCCGGGACAGGGGCAAATCAGCCCCAGCATTTT	CASSPGTGANQPQHF
.	TRBV28	TRBJ2-7	TRBD1	TGTGCCAGCAGTTTATCAGGGGGCGCTTACGAGCAGTACTTC	CASSLSGGAYEQYF
.	TRBV10-3	TRBJ1-1	.	TGTGCCATCTCTCGCCTCTCGAACACTGAAGCTTTCTTT	CAISRLSNTEAFF
.	TRBV29-1	TRBJ1-5	.	TGCAGCGTTGGGACCGGGGGCCAGCCCCAGCATTTT	CSVGTGGQPQHF
.	TRBV18	TRBJ1-2	.	TGTGCCAGCTCACCGACACTTTCTGACTATGGCTACACCTTC	CASSPTLSDYGYTF
.	TRBV5-6	TRBJ1-6	.	TGTGCCAGCAGATCCATCCCGCTTCATAATTCACCCCTCCACTTT	CASRSIPLHNSPLHF
.	TRBV2	TRBJ2-2	.	TGTGCCAGCAGTGAACGTCTGCGAGGGGAGCTGTTTTTT	CASSERLRGELFF
.	TRBV5-3	TRBJ2-2	.	TGTGCCAGAAGGCCCCCCTCGGTTTCCGGGGAGCTGTTTTTT	CARRPPSVSGELFF
.	TRBV6-5	TRBJ2-2	.	TGTGCCAGCAGTTACACGAACACCGGGGAGCTGTTTTTT	CASSYTNTGELFF
.	TRBV30	TRBJ1-2	.	TGTGCCTGGAGCTACGGGGGTGGCTACACCTTC	CAWSYGGGYTF
.	TRBV7-2	TRBJ2-2	TRBD2	TGTGCCAGCAGCTTACTGACTAGCGGGGGGATCGGGGAGCTGTTTTTT	CASSLLTSGGIGELFF
.	TRBV19	TRBJ1-4	TRBD1	TGTGCCAGTAGGAGCAGACAGGGTCGGCGAAAACTGTTTTTT	CASRSRQGRRKLFF
.	TRBV7-9	TRBJ1-6	.	TGTGCCAGCAGCCCAGAAGAATTGAGGCAGAATTCACCCCTCCACTTT	CASSPEELRQNSPLHF
once	TRBV5-5	TRBJ2-3	.	TGTGCCAGCAGCTTGAGGCAAACAGATACGCAGTATTTT	CASSLRQTDTQYF
.	TRBV11-2	TRBJ1-1	.	TGTGCCAGCAGCTCCTTGACCCACGATGGGACTGAAGCTTTCTTT	CASSSLTHDGTEAFF
.	TRBV28	TRBJ1-2	TRBD1	TGTGCCAGCAGACCTACAGGGGTAGACGGCTACACCTTC	CASRPTGVDGYTF
.	TRBV5-6	TRBJ2-7	.	TGTGCCAGCAGCTCTCCCGGGACAAAGACCTACGAGCAGTACTTC	CASSSPGTKTYEQYF
.	TRBV25-1	TRBJ2-5	.	TGTGCCAGCAACATGCGGGCTTGGGAGACCCAGTACTTC	CASNMRAWETQYF
.	TRBV7-9	TRBJ1-2	TRBD1	TGTGCCAGCAGCTTAAATGACAGGGCCTATGGCTACACCTTC	CASSLNDRAYGYTF